This T cell receptor (beta chain) was documented in a study of T-cell memory formation after mild COVID-19. The germline V and J ends were trimmed by 5 bases and 0 bases, with 6 bases remaining between them. The CDR3 loop spans 13 amino acids. Germline V gene sequence: CDR1 KGHDR, CDR2 SFDVKD. TCRdb reprocessed the 5' RACE reads with MiXCR, giving one entry per CDR3 protein. The sample has approximately 290,000 distinct CDR3 sequences; less than 20% are singletons. Study-wide points: Some clones that responded were present in memory (sampled pre-infection), which suggests cross-reactive memory joined. CD4+ clones that contracted lay mainly in CM and EM; CD8+ ones lay in EMRA. The study found balanced CD4/CD8 in clones contracting day 15 to 85 and a CD4+ lean in later expanders.

As for this clonotype: Its cognate antigen is unknown.

The V and J genes are TRBV24-1 and TRBJ2-5; D gene ambiguous. Sequencing was performed on PBMCs or a T cell subset sorted from them (not recorded which). The clonotype was recovered from a man between 18 and 35 years old who had mild COVID-19 (a few samples of this study predate the infection). Cell type and time point are not known. The CDR3 loop is CATSVGYQETQYF. For the CDR3, the DNA is TGTGCCACCAGTGTTGGATACCAAGAGACCCAGTACTTC.